The TCR beta chain under discussion was sequenced for a study of CD8 T cells in Susac syndrome. Reverse transcription of roughly 0.45 to 1 ug RNA used random hexamers. In TCRdb, the immunoSEQ multiplex PCR reads were re-called with MiXCR into one record per CDR3 protein. Among about 71,000 distinct CDR3 sequences listed, just over 95% were seen once. In this sample, this clonotype turned up once. Germline CDR1 SQVTM, CDR2 ANQGSEA. The CDR3 runs 14 residues. The V and J ends lost 4 bases and 10 bases, in that order; junction bases with no gene match: 12. Input material: CD4+ T cells from PBMCs. The rearrangement uses TRBV29-1 and TRBJ1-1; 10 positions match TRBD1. This TCR was recovered from a human donor with multiple sclerosis. The CDR3 spells CSVVPLTGGGVAFF. The CDR3, as DNA: TGCAGCGTTGTCCCCCTGACAGGGGGCGGGGTAGCTTTCTTT.